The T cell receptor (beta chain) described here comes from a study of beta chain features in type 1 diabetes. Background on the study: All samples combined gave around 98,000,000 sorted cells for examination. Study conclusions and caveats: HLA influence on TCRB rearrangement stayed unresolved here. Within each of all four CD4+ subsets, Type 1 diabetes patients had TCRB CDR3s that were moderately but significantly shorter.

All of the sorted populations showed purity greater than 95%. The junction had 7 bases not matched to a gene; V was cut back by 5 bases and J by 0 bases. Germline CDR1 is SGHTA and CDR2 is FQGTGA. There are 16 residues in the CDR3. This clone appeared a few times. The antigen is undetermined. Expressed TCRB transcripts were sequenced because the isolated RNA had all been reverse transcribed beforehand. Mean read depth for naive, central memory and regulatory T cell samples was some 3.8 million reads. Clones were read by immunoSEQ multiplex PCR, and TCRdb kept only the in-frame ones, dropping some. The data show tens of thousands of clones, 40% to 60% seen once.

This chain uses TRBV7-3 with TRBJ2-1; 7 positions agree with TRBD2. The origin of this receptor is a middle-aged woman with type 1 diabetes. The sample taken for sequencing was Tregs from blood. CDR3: CASSRNGGSSYNEQFF. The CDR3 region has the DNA TGTGCCAGCAGCAGAAATGGCGGGAGCTCCTACAATGAGCAGTTCTTC.